This T cell receptor beta chain was sequenced in a study of T-cell reconstitution after alpha-beta-depleted transplantation in children. Study-wide points: Expanded clones from the graft, numbering several hundred, reportedly supplied alpha-beta T cells about two months after transplant.

For this clonotype: The target antigen is unknown.

This CDR3 has 12 amino acids. Germline CDR1 reads SGHDN; CDR2 reads FVKESK. With 5 bases removed from V and 8 bases from J, the gap between germline ends came to 10 bases. For TCRbeta, the library was prepared with unique molecular identifiers. TCRdb reprocessed the PCR reads via MiXCR and lists one record per CDR3 protein. In the table there are hundreds of thousands of distinct CDR3 sequences, 13% of which are singletons. This TCR derives from a male patient under 18 who had a stem cell transplant for acute myeloid leukemia, so the T cells may come from the graft donor. Sequencing used PBMCs, mostly from graft donor cells, obtained 360 days after TCRalphabeta/CD19-depleted stem cell transplant. The rearrangement joins TRBV14 to TRBJ2-1; D gene ambiguous. CDR3 region: CASSATAYEQFF. The CDR3 DNA follows: TGTGCCAGCAGCGCAACAGCCTATGAGCAGTTCTTC.